These T cell receptor beta chains were read from a single sample in a study of PD-L1 blockade in urothelial cancer. Using immunoSEQ multiplex PCR, the repertoire was profiled, and TCRdb retains in-frame clones only, with some absent. The table records about 50,000 clones, roughly 80% of them present only once. Sequencing used PBMCs, obtained around atezolizumab (anti-PD-L1) treatment. These receptor sequences come from a man in his 70s with urothelial cancer. The CDR3 runs from the conserved cysteine through the conserved F or W. The order of the fields is J gene, V gene, D gene, clone size, CDR3 DNA, CDR3 protein. A D gene is named only where the DNA matches it firmly. Part of the rows lack a size; the others show once, few, many or a class for expanded clones.

J: TRBJ1-1; V: TRBV18; D: TRBD1; size: .; DNA: TGTGCCAGCTCACGAGATACCGGGACAGGGTTTGGCACTGAAGCTTTCTTT; CDR3: CASSRDTGTGFGTEAFF
J: TRBJ2-3; V: TRBV4-2; D: TRBD1; size: .; DNA: TGTGCCAGCAGCCAAGAAATAGGGACAGGGGTGGCAGATACGCAGTATTTT; CDR3: CASSQEIGTGVADTQYF
J: TRBJ2-1; V: TRBV6-6; D: TRBD2; size: once; DNA: TGTGCCAGCAGTTATTACGCGGGAGGTTCCTACAATGAGCAGTTCTTC; CDR3: CASSYYAGGSYNEQFF
J: TRBJ1-4; V: TRBV4-1; D: .; size: .; DNA: TGCGCCAGCAGCCAAGATCTAGTCAAACTGTTTTTT; CDR3: CASSQDLVKLFF
J: TRBJ2-3; V: TRBV28; D: .; size: .; DNA: TGTGCCAGCAGTCTCCGGGGAGATGCAGATACGCAGTATTTT; CDR3: CASSLRGDADTQYF
J: TRBJ2-1; V: TRBV6-6; D: .; size: .; DNA: TGTGCCAGCAGTTACTCGAGCAGGGGGTTCTTC; CDR3: CASSYSSRGFF
J: TRBJ1-1; V: TRBV2; D: .; size: .; DNA: TGTGCCAGCAGCCCTGCACATGAAGCTTTCTTT; CDR3: CASSPAHEAFF
J: TRBJ2-7; V: TRBV28; D: TRBD2; size: .; DNA: TGTGCCAGCAGTTTAGTGGACAGCGAACTAGCGGGAGTCTACGAGCAGTACTTC; CDR3: CASSLVDSELAGVYEQYF
J: TRBJ2-3; V: TRBV5-1; D: .; size: .; DNA: TGCGCCAGCAGCTTGGTGCAGGGAACAGATACGCAGTATTTT; CDR3: CASSLVQGTDTQYF
J: TRBJ2-3; V: TRBV28; D: TRBD1; size: .; DNA: TGTGCCAGCAGTTTACTATTCGACAGGGAGTGGGCGGATACGCAGTATTTT; CDR3: CASSLLFDREWADTQYF
J: TRBJ2-5; V: TRBV7-4; D: TRBD1; size: .; DNA: TGTGCCAGCAGCGCAGACAGGGGCTGGGGGGAGACCCAGTACTTC; CDR3: CASSADRGWGETQYF
J: TRBJ2-1; V: TRBV19; D: TRBD2; size: once; DNA: TGTGCCAGTAGTGCCCCGGGACTAGCTGCCTACAATGAGCAGTTCTTC; CDR3: CASSAPGLAAYNEQFF
J: TRBJ1-2; V: TRBV30; D: .; size: .; DNA: TGTGCCAGGGACATGAGAGGCTATGGCTACACCTTC; CDR3: CARDMRGYGYTF
J: TRBJ2-1; V: TRBV28; D: TRBD1; size: few; DNA: TGTGCCAGCAGTTTAACGGGACAGGGGGCTGACAATGAGCAGTTCTTC; CDR3: CASSLTGQGADNEQFF
J: TRBJ1-1; V: TRBV7-9; D: .; size: .; DNA: TGTGCCAGCAGCCGAGACTGGAACACTGAAGCTTTCTTT; CDR3: CASSRDWNTEAFF
J: TRBJ2-7; V: TRBV7-2; D: .; size: .; DNA: TGTGCCAGCAGCTTAGGAGGAGTTCTTAGAGAGCAGTACTTC; CDR3: CASSLGGVLREQYF
J: TRBJ1-2; V: TRBV6-5; D: .; size: .; DNA: TGTGCCAGCAGTTACGGCGGCGAGCGAGGCTACACCTTC; CDR3: CASSYGGERGYTF
J: TRBJ1-1; V: TRBV19; D: .; size: .; DNA: TGTGCCAGTAGTATAATCGGGGGACGCCCGAACACTGAAGCTTTCTTT; CDR3: CASSIIGGRPNTEAFF
J: TRBJ2-2; V: TRBV6-5; D: TRBD1; size: .; DNA: TGTGCCAGCAGTTCATCAGGGGGCGCCACCGGGGAGCTGTTTTTT; CDR3: CASSSSGGATGELFF
J: TRBJ1-3; V: TRBV10-3; D: .; size: .; DNA: TGTGCCATCAGTGATACAGTCTCTGGAAACACCATATATTTT; CDR3: CAISDTVSGNTIYF
J: TRBJ2-7; V: TRBV18; D: TRBD2; size: .; DNA: TGTGCCAGCTCCCCCTGGGCTAGCGGGATCAGCGAGCAGTACTTC; CDR3: CASSPWASGISEQYF
J: TRBJ1-3; V: TRBV4-2; D: TRBD1; size: .; DNA: TGTGCCAGCAGCCAAGGACAGGGGGGAAACACCATATATTTT; CDR3: CASSQGQGGNTIYF
J: TRBJ1-5; V: TRBV30; D: .; size: .; DNA: TGTGCCTGGAGTGGGCGGTACAATCAGCCCCAGCATTTT; CDR3: CAWSGRYNQPQHF
J: TRBJ1-1; V: TRBV5-4; D: TRBD1; size: .; DNA: TGTGCCAGCAGCCCCAAATTGGGGACAGGGGACACTGAAGCTTTCTTT; CDR3: CASSPKLGTGDTEAFF
J: TRBJ1-2; V: TRBV5-1; D: TRBD1; size: .; DNA: TGCGCCAGCAGCTTGGAGGAGGGGTCCCGGGACAGGGGCCCCCAACACTATGGCTACACCTTC; CDR3: CASSLEEGSRDRGPQHYGYTF
J: TRBJ1-1; V: TRBV5-1; D: .; size: .; DNA: TGCGCCAGCAGCTTGGCCGAGGGCACTATGAACACTGAAGCTTTCTTT; CDR3: CASSLAEGTMNTEAFF
J: TRBJ1-5; V: TRBV28; D: .; size: few; DNA: TGTGCCAGCAGTTTAAAAGGTGTATGGGCCAACGCATATAGCAATCAGCCCCAGCATTTT; CDR3: CASSLKGVWANAYSNQPQHF
J: TRBJ2-7; V: TRBV5-1; D: TRBD1; size: .; DNA: TGCGCCAGCAGCTTGGGACAGGGGAAATCCTACGAGCAGTACTTC; CDR3: CASSLGQGKSYEQYF
J: TRBJ2-7; V: TRBV27; D: TRBD1; size: .; DNA: TGTGCCAGCAGTCACCAAGGGGACAGGGTTTACGAGCAGTACTTC; CDR3: CASSHQGDRVYEQYF
J: TRBJ2-7; V: TRBV5-1; D: .; size: .; DNA: TGCGCCAGCAGCTTGGGACTAGGGGGCTTTTACGAGCAGTACTTC; CDR3: CASSLGLGGFYEQYF
J: TRBJ2-2; V: TRBV2; D: .; size: .; DNA: TGTGCCAGCGGCCTAGGGGAATTGGCCACCGGGGAGCTGTTTTTT; CDR3: CASGLGELATGELFF
J: TRBJ1-1; V: TRBV28; D: .; size: .; DNA: TGTGCCAGCAGTTTAAACGCCGGCGGGAACACTGAAGCTTTCTTT; CDR3: CASSLNAGGNTEAFF
J: TRBJ2-5; V: TRBV18; D: .; size: .; DNA: TGTGCCAGCTCACCACCCACCGGGGTGGAGACCCAGTACTTC; CDR3: CASSPPTGVETQYF
J: TRBJ2-1; V: TRBV19; D: TRBD1; size: .; DNA: TGTGCCAGTAGTCTAACCGACAGGGAGTTCAATGAGCAGTTCTTC; CDR3: CASSLTDREFNEQFF
J: TRBJ2-3; V: TRBV20-1; D: .; size: .; DNA: TGCAGTGAGAAGGGGCGAGATACGCAGTATTTT; CDR3: CSEKGRDTQYF
J: TRBJ2-5; V: TRBV5-6; D: .; size: .; DNA: TGTGCCAGCAGCTTGGATCGGTCTCAAGAGACCCAGTACTTC; CDR3: CASSLDRSQETQYF
J: TRBJ2-2; V: TRBV7-9; D: TRBD2; size: many; DNA: TGTGCCAGCAGCTTAACGGGAGGGGCCAACACCGGGGAGCTGTTTTTT; CDR3: CASSLTGGANTGELFF
J: TRBJ2-7; V: TRBV2; D: .; size: .; DNA: TGTGCCAGCAGTGGTGAGACCTACGAGCAGTACTTC; CDR3: CASSGETYEQYF
J: TRBJ2-2; V: TRBV6-6; D: TRBD2; size: .; DNA: TGTGCCAGCAGACCCCCGGGGCGGGAGACCGGGGAGCTGTTTTTT; CDR3: CASRPPGRETGELFF
J: TRBJ1-1; V: TRBV5-1; D: .; size: .; DNA: TGCGCCAGCAGCTTGAGCGGTGAAGGGACTGAAGCTTTCTTT; CDR3: CASSLSGEGTEAFF
J: TRBJ2-1; V: TRBV28; D: .; size: few; DNA: TGTGCCAGCAGTCCCGTCCAGAACTCCTACAATGAGCAGTTCTTC; CDR3: CASSPVQNSYNEQFF
J: TRBJ2-7; V: TRBV6-6; D: .; size: medium-sized; DNA: TGTGCCAGCAGTTACCGCGACGAGCAGTACTTC; CDR3: CASSYRDEQYF
J: TRBJ1-4; V: TRBV5-4; D: TRBD1; size: .; DNA: TGTGCCAGCAGCCCGGGACAGGGGGGAGAAAAACTGTTTTTT; CDR3: CASSPGQGGEKLFF
J: TRBJ1-1; V: TRBV27; D: TRBD1; size: once; DNA: TGTGCCAGCAGTTTTGGGGGGACAGTCAACGTCTTT; CDR3: CASSFGGTVNVF
J: TRBJ1-1; V: TRBV6-6; D: .; size: .; DNA: TGTGCCAGCAGCACCCGGACAGTTGAAGCTTTCTTT; CDR3: CASSTRTVEAFF
J: TRBJ1-1; V: TRBV11-2; D: TRBD1; size: .; DNA: TGTGCCAGCAGCTTAGAAGGAGGTATGGGACAGGGAGTGAACACTGAAGCTTTCTTT; CDR3: CASSLEGGMGQGVNTEAFF
J: TRBJ1-4; V: TRBV28; D: .; size: .; DNA: TGTGCCATCGGGGGGGATTCTAATGAAAAACTGTTTTTT; CDR3: CAIGGDSNEKLFF
J: TRBJ1-2; V: TRBV10-3; D: TRBD1; size: few; DNA: TGTGCCATCAGTGAGCCCGCCGACAGGGGCGGCTATGGCTACACCTTC; CDR3: CAISEPADRGGYGYTF
J: TRBJ2-5; V: TRBV5-1; D: .; size: .; DNA: TGCGCCAGCAGCCTGGGGGGGCGGAGGACCCAGTACTTC; CDR3: CASSLGGRRTQYF
J: TRBJ2-5; V: TRBV18; D: .; size: .; DNA: TGTGCCAGCTCACCTCCACAGGTAGAGACCCAGTACTTC; CDR3: CASSPPQVETQYF